Sequencing of this TCR beta chain was carried out in a study of graft-versus-host responses after intestinal transplantation. Study observations and caveats: Recipient marrow held GvH clones, some first seen in ileum or blood. Allografts from individuals with graft-donor T cell macrochimerism displayed high graft-versus-host to host-versus-graft clonal ratios. Maximum circulating GvH clone levels tracked with early post-transplant HvG decreases.

Worth noting for this clone: The antigen is not known.

The germline V gene encodes CDR1 MGHRA and CDR2 YSYEKL. The length of the CDR3 is 13 residues. The germline V and J ends were trimmed by 1 base and 5 bases, with 8 bases remaining between them. Bone marrow obtained following transplant was drawn from the posterior iliac crest or from another site. Assay used: immunoSEQ multiplex PCR; TCRdb lists only in-frame clones, some missing. The profile shows about 3,200 clones, about 93% of them singletons. V and J are TRBV4-1 and TRBJ1-1; D gene unclear. The sample in question was bone marrow, obtained less than 400 days after transplant. The sequence came from a human patient who received an intestinal transplant, so some T cells may come from the graft donor. Written as DNA, the CDR3 is TGCGCCAGCAGCCAAGGGGTGAGAACTGAAGCTTTCTTT. Protein product: CASSQGVRTEAFF.